Each of the 3 T cell receptor beta chains below was sequenced from the same sample in a study of B cell selection in AIRE deficiency. Sequencing was performed with immunoSEQ multiplex PCR; in TCRdb, only in-frame clones are kept and a portion is missing. The sample records roughly 24,000 clones, 90% to 97% being singletons. CD4+CD127+ cells were sorted as the conventional CD4 T cells. The sequencing input was CD4+CD127+ conventional T cells sorted from PBMCs. The receptors stem from a human donor in good health.

J is TRBJ2-3 and V is TRBV5-1; D unresolved. V gave up 7 bases and J gave up 0 bases, with 12 bases separating them. Per germline, CDR1 SGHRS and CDR2 YFSETQ. The CDR3 loop spans 14 amino acids. The CDR3 region has the DNA TGCGCCAGCCGCGAATTAGCCAGCACAGATACGCAGTATTTT. Amino acid sequence: CASRELASTDTQYF.

The chain uses TRBV19 and TRBJ2-7, with no clear D. In germline, CDR1 is LNHDA, CDR2 SQIVND (reference sequence). Trimming removed 4 bases from V and 3 bases from J, with 10 bases in between. The CDR3 has 13 residues. The CDR3 here is CASSKGSYYEQYF. CDR3 DNA: TGTGCCAGTAGTAAGGGCAGTTACTACGAGCAGTACTTC.

The chain joins TRBV5-1 to TRBJ2-3; TRBD2 agrees at 13 bases. V lost 0 bases, J lost 0 bases, and 4 bases stayed unmatched. Germline V CDR1 and CDR2: SGHRS, YFSETQ. CDR3 size: 18 residues. The CDR3 loop reads CASSLGTSGGASTDTQYF. The CDR3 DNA is TGCGCCAGCAGCTTGGGGACTAGCGGGGGAGCTAGCACAGATACGCAGTATTTT.